Reported below is one T cell receptor (beta chain). The sample is drawn from a study of cytomegalovirus exposure and HLA in healthy donors. Trimming pared 5 bases from V and 0 bases from J, leaving 4 bases between. This CDR3 comprises 12 residues. In germline, CDR1 is MGHDK, CDR2 SYGVNS. The PCR ran on 60 Vbeta and 13 Jbeta primers. The table came from immunoSEQ multiplex PCR; TCRdb's copy has only in-frame clones and leaves some out. The table has some 140,000 clones, approximately 80% seen once. This chain connects TRBV25-1 to TRBJ1-2, with unresolved D. Sequencing was performed on PBMCs. This receptor was identified in a young man in good health and CMV-seronegative. The CDR3 loop is CASSLANYGYTF. CDR3 coding DNA: TGTGCCAGCAGTTTAGCTAACTATGGCTACACCTTC.